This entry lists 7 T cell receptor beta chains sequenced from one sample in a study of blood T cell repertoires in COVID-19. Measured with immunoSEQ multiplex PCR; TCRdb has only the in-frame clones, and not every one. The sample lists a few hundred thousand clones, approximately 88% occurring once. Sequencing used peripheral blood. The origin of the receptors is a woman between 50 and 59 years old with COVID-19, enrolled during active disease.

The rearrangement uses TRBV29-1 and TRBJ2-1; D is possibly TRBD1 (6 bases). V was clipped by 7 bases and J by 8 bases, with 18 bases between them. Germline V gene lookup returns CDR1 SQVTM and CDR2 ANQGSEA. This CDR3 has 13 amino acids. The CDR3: CSAPRTGYYEQFF. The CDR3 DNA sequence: TGCAGCGCCCCCCGAACAGGGTACTATGAGCAGTTCTTC.

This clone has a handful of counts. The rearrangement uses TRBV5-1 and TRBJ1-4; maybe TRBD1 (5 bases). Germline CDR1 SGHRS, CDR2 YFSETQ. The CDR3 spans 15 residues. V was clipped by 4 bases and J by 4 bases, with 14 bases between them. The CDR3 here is CASSPGGRGNEKLFF. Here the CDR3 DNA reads TGCGCCAGCAGCCCTGGAGGGAGGGGTAATGAAAAACTGTTTTTT. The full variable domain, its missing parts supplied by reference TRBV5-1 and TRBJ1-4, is KAGVTQTPRYLIKTRGQQVTLSCSPISGHRSVSWYQQTPGQGLQFLFEYFSETQRNKGNFPGRFSGRQFSNSRSEMNVSTLELGDSALYLCASSPGGRGNEKLFFGSGTQLSVL.

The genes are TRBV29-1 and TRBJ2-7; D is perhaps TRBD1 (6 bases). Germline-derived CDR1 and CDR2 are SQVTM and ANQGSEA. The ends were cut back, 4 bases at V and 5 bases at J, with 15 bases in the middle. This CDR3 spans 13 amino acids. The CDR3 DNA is TGCAGCGTTGGCAGGGGCCACAGCGACGAGCAGTACTTC. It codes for CSVGRGHSDEQYF.

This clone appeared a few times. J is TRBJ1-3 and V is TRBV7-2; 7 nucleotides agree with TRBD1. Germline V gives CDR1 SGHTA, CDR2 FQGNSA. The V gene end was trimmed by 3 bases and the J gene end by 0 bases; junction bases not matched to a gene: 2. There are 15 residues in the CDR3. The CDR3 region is CASSFTGVSGNTIYF. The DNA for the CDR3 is TGTGCCAGCAGCTTCACAGGGGTCTCTGGAAACACCATATATTTT.

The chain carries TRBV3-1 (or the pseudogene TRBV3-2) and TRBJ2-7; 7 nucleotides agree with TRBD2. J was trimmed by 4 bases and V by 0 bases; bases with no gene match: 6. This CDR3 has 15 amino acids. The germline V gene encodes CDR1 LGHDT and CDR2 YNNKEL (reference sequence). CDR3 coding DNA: TGTGCCAGCAGCCAAGATCTGGCGGGGGATTACGAGCAGTACTTC. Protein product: CASSQDLAGDYEQYF.

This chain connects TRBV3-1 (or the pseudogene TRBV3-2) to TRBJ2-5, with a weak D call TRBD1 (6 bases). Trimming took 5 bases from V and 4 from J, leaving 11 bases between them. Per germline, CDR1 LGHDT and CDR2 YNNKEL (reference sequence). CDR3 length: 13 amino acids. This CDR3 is CASSSGAAETQYF. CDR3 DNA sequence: TGTGCCAGCAGCTCAGGGGCGGCAGAGACCCAGTACTTC.

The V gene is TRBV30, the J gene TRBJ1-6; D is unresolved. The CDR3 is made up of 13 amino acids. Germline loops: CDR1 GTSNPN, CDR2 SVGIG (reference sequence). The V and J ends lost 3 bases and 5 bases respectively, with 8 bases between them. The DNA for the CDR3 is TGTGCCTGGAGACGCGGAGATAATTCACCCCTCCACTTT. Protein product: CAWRRGDNSPLHF.